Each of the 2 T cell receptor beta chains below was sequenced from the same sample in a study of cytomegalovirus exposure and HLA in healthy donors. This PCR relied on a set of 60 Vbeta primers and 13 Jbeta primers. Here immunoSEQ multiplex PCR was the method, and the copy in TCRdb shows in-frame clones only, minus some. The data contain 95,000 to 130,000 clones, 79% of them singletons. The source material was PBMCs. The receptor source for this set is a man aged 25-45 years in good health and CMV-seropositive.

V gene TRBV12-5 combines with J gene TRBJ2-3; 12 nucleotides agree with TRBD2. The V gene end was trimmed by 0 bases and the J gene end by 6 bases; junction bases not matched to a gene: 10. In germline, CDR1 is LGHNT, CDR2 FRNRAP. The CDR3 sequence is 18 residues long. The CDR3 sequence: CASGLVSRLAGGEDTQYF. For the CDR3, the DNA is TGTGCTAGTGGTTTGGTATCCCGGCTAGCGGGGGGGGAGGATACGCAGTATTTT.

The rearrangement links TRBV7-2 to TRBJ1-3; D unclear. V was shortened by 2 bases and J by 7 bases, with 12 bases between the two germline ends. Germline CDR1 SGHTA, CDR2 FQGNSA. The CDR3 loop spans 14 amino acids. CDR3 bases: TGTGCCAGCAGCTTATATAGGTCGGGGAACACCATATATTTT. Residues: CASSLYRSGNTIYF.